This T cell receptor (beta chain) was captured in a study of beta chain features in type 1 diabetes. Overall study context: All samples yielded some 100,000,000 examined sorted cells.

The investigators reverse transcribed all of the isolated RNA, so they sequenced expressed TCRB transcripts. About 3.4 million reads on average were seen across naive, central memory and regulatory T cell samples. Sequencing used immunoSEQ multiplex PCR; TCRdb keeps in-frame clones, though not all of them. The data show 400,000 to 500,000 clones, approximately 15% seen once. The germline V gene has CDR1 SGHVS and CDR2 FQNEAQ. This CDR3 comprises 17 residues. Trimming shortened V by 1 base and J by 5 bases, and 20 bases separated the two germline ends. The chain carries TRBV7-8 and TRBJ2-5; tentative D call: TRBD1 (6 bases). This TCR came from a man between 25 and 39 years old in good health. Specimen: naive CD4+ T cells from blood. CDR3 DNA: TGTGCCAGCAGCTTAGTTTCTCGGGGACACCCGTGGGAGACCCAGTACTTC. This codes for CASSLVSRGHPWETQYF.